This T cell receptor (beta chain) was retrieved from a study of human T cells and chemical hapten exposure. General study results and limits: DPC sensitization produced no change in TCRs with frequency above 1 in 1000.

TCRdb re-called the RACE reads through MiXCR, storing one row per CDR3 protein. This sample has a few hundred thousand distinct CDR3 sequences, with 5.5% found just once. This clonotype has more than one count but fewer than ten. Its antigen is unknown. The sample's time point: pre-sensitization, week 0. Treatment meaning: therapeutic diphenylcyclopropenone sensitization with weekly scalp DPC. Alopecia patients deemed DPC-suitable, aged 18 to 70, excluding pregnancy. This specimen was whole blood, taken in connection with sensitization to the hapten diphenylcyclopropenone (DPC). The receptor was isolated from a woman under 30 with alopecia areata. Some clones in this sample may be carry-over from other donors' samples.

CDR3 amino acids: CSVAPGKAWYNEQFF. The CDR3 region has the DNA TGCAGCGTTGCCCCAGGGAAAGCGTGGTACAATGAGCAGTTCTTC. V usage is TRBV29-1 and J usage is TRBJ2-1; D is possibly TRBD1 (5 bases). The V and J ends lost 4 bases and 4 bases respectively, with 17 bases between them. The germline V gene encodes CDR1 SQVTM and CDR2 ANQGSEA. The CDR3 consists of 15 residues.